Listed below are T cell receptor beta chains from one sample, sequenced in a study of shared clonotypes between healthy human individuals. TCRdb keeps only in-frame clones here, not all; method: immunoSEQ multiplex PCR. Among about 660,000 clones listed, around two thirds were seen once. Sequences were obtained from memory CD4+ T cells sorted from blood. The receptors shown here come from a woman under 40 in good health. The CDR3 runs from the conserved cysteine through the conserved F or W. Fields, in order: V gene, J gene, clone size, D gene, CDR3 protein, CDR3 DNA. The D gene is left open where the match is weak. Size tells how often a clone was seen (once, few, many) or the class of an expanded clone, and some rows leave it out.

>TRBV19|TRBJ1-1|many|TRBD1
CASTLTGGYTEAFF
TGTGCCAGTACCCTAACAGGGGGCTACACTGAAGCTTTCTTT
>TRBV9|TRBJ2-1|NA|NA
CASSAPGLSSYNEQFF
TGTGCCAGCAGCGCCCCCGGACTGAGCTCCTACAATGAGCAGTTCTTC
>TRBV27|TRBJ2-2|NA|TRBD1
CASSRRQGAVFQNTGELFF
TGTGCCAGCAGTCGCCGACAGGGGGCGGTTTTTCAGAACACCGGGGAGCTGTTTTTT
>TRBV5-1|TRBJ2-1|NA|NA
CASSVDRNSYNEQFF
TGCGCCAGCAGCGTGGACCGCAACTCCTACAATGAGCAGTTCTTC
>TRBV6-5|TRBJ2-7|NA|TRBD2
CASIQPSSGSNEQYF
TGTGCCAGCATTCAACCTTCTAGCGGGTCCAACGAGCAGTACTTC
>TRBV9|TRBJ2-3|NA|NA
CASSVVGGATSDTQYF
TGTGCCAGCAGCGTAGTTGGGGGAGCCACCTCAGATACGCAGTATTTT
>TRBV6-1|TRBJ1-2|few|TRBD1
CASSSGAGGNYGYTF
TGTGCCAGCAGTAGCGGGGCAGGGGGGAACTATGGCTACACCTTC
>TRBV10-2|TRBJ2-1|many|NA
CASSEQGLFGEGAFF
NA
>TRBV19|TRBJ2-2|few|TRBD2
CASSIQRGSGELFF
TGTGCCAGTAGTATCCAGCGGGGCTCGGGGGAGCTGTTTTTT
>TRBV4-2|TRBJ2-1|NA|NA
CASSQGGPGPYNEQFF
TGTGCCAGCAGCCAAGGAGGGCCGGGTCCCTACAATGAGCAGTTCTTC
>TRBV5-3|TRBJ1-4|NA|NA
CARSSDNF
TGTGCCAGAAGCTCTGACAATTTT
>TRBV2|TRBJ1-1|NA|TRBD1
CASRVGTGGVEAFF
TGTGCCAGCAGGGTGGGGACAGGGGGCGTTGAAGCTTTCTTT
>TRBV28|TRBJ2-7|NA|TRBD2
CASSLAGGLYEQYF
TGTGCCAGCAGTCTAGCGGGAGGCCTCTACGAGCAGTACTTC
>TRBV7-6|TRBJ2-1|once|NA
CASSLVGYNEQFF
TGTGCCAGCAGCTTAGTGGGTTACAATGAGCAGTTCTTC
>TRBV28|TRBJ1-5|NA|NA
CASSYPGNQPQHF
TGTGCCAGCAGTTATCCAGGCAATCAGCCCCAGCATTTT
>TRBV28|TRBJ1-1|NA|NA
CASSSRGRGRVNTEAFF
TGTGCCAGCAGCTCTAGAGGGAGGGGAAGGGTGAACACTGAAGCTTTCTTT
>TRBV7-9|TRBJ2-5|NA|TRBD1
CASSGQGAYFGKTQYF
TGTGCCAGCAGCGGACAGGGGGCTTATTTCGGAAAGACCCAGTACTTC
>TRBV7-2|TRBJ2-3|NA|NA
CASSLAAITDTQYF
TGTGCCAGCAGCTTAGCGGCGATCACAGATACGCAGTATTTT
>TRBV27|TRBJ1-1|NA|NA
CASSLSRGVAFF
TGTGCCAGCAGTTTATCTAGGGGGGTGGCTTTCTTT
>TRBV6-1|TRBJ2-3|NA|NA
CASSEPGGHGTQYF
TGTGCCAGCAGTGAACCGGGTGGTCATGGTACGCAGTATTTT
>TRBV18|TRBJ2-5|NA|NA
CASSPVPAVQETQYF
TGTGCCAGCTCACCAGTGCCGGCGGTACAAGAGACCCAGTACTTC
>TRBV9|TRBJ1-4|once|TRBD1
CASSPTGTASQDEKLFF
TGTGCCAGCAGCCCGACAGGGACGGCAAGTCAGGATGAAAAACTGTTTTTT
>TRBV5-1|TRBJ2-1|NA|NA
CASSFKSQRPLYNEQFF
TGCGCCAGCAGCTTTAAATCACAGAGACCCCTTTACAATGAGCAGTTCTTC
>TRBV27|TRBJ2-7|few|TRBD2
CASSLLAGVSYEQYF
TGTGCCAGCAGTTTACTAGCGGGAGTTTCCTACGAGCAGTACTTC
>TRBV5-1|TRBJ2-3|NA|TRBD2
CASSLNLAVTDTQYF
TGCGCCAGCAGCTTGAATCTAGCGGTCACAGATACGCAGTATTTT
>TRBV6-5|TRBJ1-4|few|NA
CASSYRGRTNEKLFF
TGTGCCAGCAGTTACCGTGGGCGGACTAATGAAAAACTGTTTTTT
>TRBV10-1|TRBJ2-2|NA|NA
CASSEVRGGNTGELFF
TGCGCCAGCAGTGAAGTAAGGGGAGGTAACACCGGGGAGCTGTTTTTT
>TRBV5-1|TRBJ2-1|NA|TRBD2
CASSFTSDTNEQFF
TGCGCCAGCAGCTTCACTAGCGACACCAATGAGCAGTTCTTC
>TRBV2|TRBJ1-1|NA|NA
CASILENTEAFF
TGTGCCAGCATTCTTGAGAACACTGAAGCTTTCTTT
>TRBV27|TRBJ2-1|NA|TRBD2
CASTRLAGGVRYNEQFF
TGTGCCAGCACTCGACTAGCGGGAGGCGTAAGGTACAATGAGCAGTTCTTC
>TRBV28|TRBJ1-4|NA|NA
CASRNNEKLFF
TGTGCCAGCAGAAATAATGAAAAACTGTTTTTT
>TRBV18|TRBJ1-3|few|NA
CASSLQGSFSGNTIYF
TGTGCCAGCTCGCTTCAGGGGAGCTTTTCTGGAAACACCATATATTTT
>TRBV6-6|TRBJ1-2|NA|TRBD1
CASSPTGWSGYTF
TGTGCCAGCAGTCCGACAGGGTGGAGTGGCTACACCTTC
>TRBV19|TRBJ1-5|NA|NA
CASIPPGNNQPQHF
TGTGCCAGTATCCCCCCGGGAAACAATCAGCCCCAGCATTTT
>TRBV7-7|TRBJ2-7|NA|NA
CASSLESGGGYEQYF
TGTGCCAGCAGCTTAGAATCAGGGGGAGGCTACGAGCAGTACTTC
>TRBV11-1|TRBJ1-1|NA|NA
CASSFTTSEAFF
TGTGCCAGCAGCTTTACCACGTCTGAAGCTTTCTTT
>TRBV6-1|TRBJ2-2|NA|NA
CASSFQGGEGGELFF
TGTGCCAGCAGCTTCCAGGGCGGGGAAGGCGGGGAGCTGTTTTTT
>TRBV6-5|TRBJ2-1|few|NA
CASSEVSYNEQFF
TGTGCCAGCAGTGAGGTCTCCTACAATGAGCAGTTCTTC
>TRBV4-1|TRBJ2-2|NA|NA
CASSEGGDTGELFF
TGCGCCAGCAGTGAGGGGGGCGACACCGGGGAGCTGTTTTTT
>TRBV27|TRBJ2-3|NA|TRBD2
CASSRTSGRLSTDTQYF
TGTGCCAGCAGTCGGACTAGCGGGAGGCTTAGCACAGATACGCAGTATTTT
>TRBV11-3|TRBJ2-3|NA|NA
CASSPAGPGQTDTQYF
TGTGCCAGCAGCCCGGCGGGACCGGGACAAACAGATACGCAGTATTTT
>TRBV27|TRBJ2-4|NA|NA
CASKPGSPYTIQYF
TGTGCCAGCAAACCGGGGTCACCTTATACAATTCAGTACTTC
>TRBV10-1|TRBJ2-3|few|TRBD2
CASSVEPSGSTDTQYF
TGCGCCAGCAGTGTTGAGCCTAGCGGTAGCACAGATACGCAGTATTTT
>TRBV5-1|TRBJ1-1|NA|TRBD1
CASIPLTGGWAEAFF
TGCGCCAGCATCCCATTGACAGGGGGCTGGGCTGAAGCTTTCTTT
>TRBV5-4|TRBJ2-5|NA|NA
CASSSGFVQTQYF
TGTGCCAGCAGCTCCGGATTCGTTCAGACCCAGTACTTC
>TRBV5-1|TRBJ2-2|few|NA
CASSLAGDINTGELFF
TGCGCCAGCAGCTTGGCTGGGGACATAAACACCGGGGAGCTGTTTTTT
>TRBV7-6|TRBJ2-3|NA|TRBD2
CASSFFSGISTDTQYF
TGTGCCAGCAGCTTTTTTAGCGGGATTAGCACAGATACGCAGTATTTT
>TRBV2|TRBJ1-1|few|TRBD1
CASRQRQGATEAFF
TGTGCCAGCAGGCAGAGACAGGGGGCAACTGAAGCTTTCTTT
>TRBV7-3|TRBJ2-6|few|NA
CASKSEAAGANVLTF
TGTGCCAGCAAATCAGAGGCTGCCGGGGCCAACGTCCTGACTTTC
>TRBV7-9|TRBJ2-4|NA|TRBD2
CASSFPSGSGKLAKNIQYF
TGTGCCAGCAGCTTTCCTAGCGGGAGTGGGAAATTGGCCAAAAACATTCAGTACTTC
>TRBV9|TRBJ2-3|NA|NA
CASSPRQRTSTDTQYF
TGTGCCAGCAGCCCCCGGCAGCGGACTAGCACAGATACGCAGTATTTT
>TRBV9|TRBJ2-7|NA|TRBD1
CASSTSGTGRYEQYF
TGTGCCAGCAGCACCTCCGGGACAGGCCGATACGAGCAGTACTTC
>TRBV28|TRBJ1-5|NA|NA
CASSTSQGQPQHF
TGTGCCAGCAGTACCTCTCAGGGTCAGCCCCAGCATTTT